A selection of T cell receptor beta chains follows, all from one sample in a study of vaccination and CD4 T cells after COVID-19. Their cognate antigens are unknown. TCRdb independently ran MiXCR on the PCR reads; one entry per CDR3 protein. The sample consists of approximately 22,000 distinct CDR3 sequences, less than 40% of them appearing once. Here the sequenced sample was CD4+ T cells from blood, cultured in vitro, taken about 7 months after SARS-CoV-2 vaccination. The receptors stem from a human donor who had recovered from COVID-19. Each CDR3 is given with its conserved first and last residue. The order of the fields is CDR3 protein, V gene, J gene.

cdr3_aa: CASSFGRIQETQYF; v_call: TRBV28; j_call: TRBJ2-5
cdr3_aa: CASSGAALNTEAFF; v_call: TRBV6-1; j_call: TRBJ1-1
cdr3_aa: CASSSGTSDADEQFF; v_call: TRBV7-9; j_call: TRBJ2-1
cdr3_aa: CASSFSGRRYEQYF; v_call: TRBV7-2; j_call: TRBJ2-7
cdr3_aa: CASSPNWGTSSYEQYF; v_call: TRBV18; j_call: TRBJ2-7
cdr3_aa: CSADGGTFGRQEQFF; v_call: TRBV20-1; j_call: TRBJ2-1
cdr3_aa: CASSLARVQGYTF; v_call: TRBV7-8; j_call: TRBJ1-2
cdr3_aa: CASSADMNTEAFF; v_call: TRBV7-2; j_call: TRBJ1-1
cdr3_aa: CASSLAPQQPQHF; v_call: TRBV7-9; j_call: TRBJ1-5
cdr3_aa: CSATWRGNEQFF; v_call: TRBV20-1; j_call: TRBJ2-1
cdr3_aa: CAISEPGTLSYGYTF; v_call: TRBV10-3; j_call: TRBJ1-2
cdr3_aa: CASSLTSGTDTQYF; v_call: TRBV7-2; j_call: TRBJ2-3
cdr3_aa: CASSPLGPSNEQFF; v_call: TRBV6-1; j_call: TRBJ2-1
cdr3_aa: CSASIHSTDTQYF; v_call: TRBV20-1; j_call: TRBJ2-3
cdr3_aa: CASSQEGQGSNQPQHF; v_call: TRBV4-1; j_call: TRBJ1-5
cdr3_aa: CASSPRRLAGYGYTF; v_call: TRBV28; j_call: TRBJ1-2
cdr3_aa: CSAPRQGANYGYTF; v_call: TRBV20-1; j_call: TRBJ1-2
cdr3_aa: CAISEPRGGLNYGYTF; v_call: TRBV10-3; j_call: TRBJ1-2
cdr3_aa: CSVEDEVGDEQYF; v_call: TRBV29-1; j_call: TRBJ2-7
cdr3_aa: CASREGLTYEQYF; v_call: TRBV27; j_call: TRBJ2-7
cdr3_aa: CASSLLDLFSTDTQYF; v_call: TRBV7-2; j_call: TRBJ2-3
cdr3_aa: CASRPPLAGVPPNTGELFF; v_call: TRBV5-5; j_call: TRBJ2-2
cdr3_aa: CASRRDLQETQYF; v_call: TRBV6-1; j_call: TRBJ2-5
cdr3_aa: CSAKGIGRIPYNEQFF; v_call: TRBV20-1; j_call: TRBJ2-1
cdr3_aa: CASAWVSYNSPLHF; v_call: TRBV7-2; j_call: TRBJ1-6
cdr3_aa: CASSQKDGTNTEAFF; v_call: TRBV18; j_call: TRBJ1-1
cdr3_aa: CASSFSSGRYEQYF; v_call: TRBV7-9; j_call: TRBJ2-7
cdr3_aa: CASSLSEANTGELFF; v_call: TRBV28; j_call: TRBJ2-2
cdr3_aa: CASSLRGLVSGGYTF; v_call: TRBV28; j_call: TRBJ1-2
cdr3_aa: CASSPGPPFGYTF; v_call: TRBV7-9; j_call: TRBJ1-2
cdr3_aa: CASSALTSGLGYNEQFF; v_call: TRBV21-1; j_call: TRBJ2-1